A selection of T cell receptor beta chains follows, all from one sample in a study of shared clonotypes between healthy human individuals. Produced via immunoSEQ multiplex PCR; TCRdb's table is partial and in-frame only. This sample has hundreds of thousands of clones, with around 73% found just once. Sequencing was performed on memory CD4+ T cells sorted from blood. Every receptor here comes from a woman aged 25-40 years in good health. The CDR3 runs from the conserved cysteine through the conserved F or W. D genes are given only for firm matches. Not every row has a clone size; where given, it reads once, few, many or a size class.

TRBV28	NA	NA	TRBJ2-7	TGTGCCAGCGGTGTCCAGGGACGAAGCTACGAGCAGTACTTC	CASGVQGRSYEQYF
TRBV5-4	NA	NA	TRBJ2-3	TGTGCCAGCAGCTTGGAGCTGATACCGGGCACAGATACGCAGTATTTT	CASSLELIPGTDTQYF
TRBV6-1	NA	NA	TRBJ2-7	TGTGCCAGCAGTGCGGAAGGGCTGGACGAGCAGTACTTC	CASSAEGLDEQYF
TRBV29-1	NA	NA	TRBJ1-1	TGCAGCGTTGGGTCCCAGACGGACACTGAAGCTTTCTTT	CSVGSQTDTEAFF
TRBV6-5	TRBD2	NA	TRBJ2-2	TGTGCCAGCAGTTACTCAGCGGGAGTAGGGGCCGGGGAGCTGTTTTTT	CASSYSAGVGAGELFF
TRBV28	TRBD2	few	TRBJ2-1	TGTGCCAGCAGACCCCCACTAGCGGGAGCGAGCAATGAGCAGTTCTTC	CASRPPLAGASNEQFF
TRBV28	NA	NA	TRBJ2-7	TGTGCCAGCAGAGACAGGCCCTACGAGCAGTACTTC	CASRDRPYEQYF
TRBV28	TRBD2	once	TRBJ2-5	TGTGCCAGCAGTTTGGGTCTAGCGGGAGGAAACCAAGAGACCCAGTACTTC	CASSLGLAGGNQETQYF
TRBV19	TRBD2	NA	TRBJ2-2	TGTGCCAGTGAGGCTATGACTAGCGGGAGTTCTGGGGAGCTGTTTTTT	CASEAMTSGSSGELFF
TRBV7-9	NA	few	TRBJ2-7	TGTGCCAGCGGACACTACGAGCAGTACTTC	CASGHYEQYF
TRBV7-9	NA	NA	TRBJ1-1	TGTGCCAGCATGGAGTTTCCCATGAACACTGAAGCTTTCTTT	CASMEFPMNTEAFF
TRBV6-5	NA	NA	TRBJ2-1	TGTGCCAGCAGTTCAACGTCCGGACCATTTGACAATGAGCAGTTCTTC	CASSSTSGPFDNEQFF
TRBV6-1	NA	few	TRBJ2-5	TGTGCCAGCAGTAAACAGGGCGGTGAGACCCAGTACTTC	CASSKQGGETQYF
TRBV5-1	NA	NA	TRBJ2-4	TGCGCCAGCAGCTTGGTAACAGCCAAAAACATTCAGTACTTC	CASSLVTAKNIQYF
TRBV30	TRBD2	NA	TRBJ2-5	TGTGCCTTGACTAGCGGGAGAGCTCTGGGGGAGACCCAGTACTTC	CALTSGRALGETQYF
TRBV7-2	NA	once	TRBJ2-1	TGTGCCAGCAGCTTAAGTCACGGACGCTCCTACAATGAGCAGTTCTTC	CASSLSHGRSYNEQFF
TRBV11-2	TRBD2	NA	TRBJ2-7	TGTGCCAGCAGCTTAGATCCGCCGGGTAGCGGGAGTGGAGACGAGCAGTACTTC	CASSLDPPGSGSGDEQYF
TRBV4-1	NA	NA	TRBJ2-7	TGCGCCAGCAGCCAACAGGGACCCTTCGGCGAGCAGTACTTC	CASSQQGPFGEQYF
TRBV5-1	TRBD1	NA	TRBJ2-5	TGCGCCAGCAGCTTGGGCGACAGGGATCAAGAGACCCAGTACTTC	CASSLGDRDQETQYF
TRBV7-8	NA	NA	TRBJ2-7	TGTGCCAGCAGCTTAGAGGGCCTCGCCTACGAGCAGTACTTC	CASSLEGLAYEQYF